A single sample gave rise to the 2 T cell receptor beta chains below, sequenced in a study of blood T cell repertoires in COVID-19. The protocol was immunoSEQ multiplex PCR, while the TCRdb copy is restricted to in-frame clones and leaves out a portion. The data show fewer than 35,000 clones, approximately 90% seen once. The sequencing input was peripheral blood. These receptor sequences come from a human donor with active COVID-19. The donor label of this sample is uncertain.

The chain recombines TRBV27 with TRBJ2-1, with 7 positions matching TRBD1. The germline V gene has CDR1 MNHEY and CDR2 SMNVEV (reference sequence). The junction had 7 bases not matched to a gene; V was cut back by 3 bases and J by 8 bases. The CDR3 is 14 amino acids. CDR3 in amino acids: CASSFRAGGDEQFF. In DNA form, the CDR3 reads TGTGCCAGCAGTTTCAGGGCAGGGGGTGATGAGCAGTTCTTC.

This clone showed up just once. The chain uses TRBV19 and TRBJ2-1, with 7 bases lining up with TRBD2. The CDR3 consists of 14 residues. The germline V gene has CDR1 LNHDA and CDR2 SQIVND (reference sequence). The ends lost 3 bases at V and 3 bases at J; junction bases unmatched: 2. Written as DNA, the CDR3 is TGTGCCAGTAGTATGGGGGGGGACTACAATGAGCAGTTCTTC. As protein: CASSMGGDYNEQFF.